The 9 T cell receptor beta chains reported below all come from one sample, sequenced in a study of blood T cell repertoires in COVID-19. Sequencing was performed with immunoSEQ multiplex PCR; in TCRdb, only in-frame clones are kept and a portion is missing. The table lists around 210,000 clones, around 85% of them singletons. The specimen sequenced was peripheral blood. The receptors derive from a woman aged 70 to 79 with acute or convalescent COVID-19.

Only one count was recorded for this clone. The chain links TRBV5-1 to TRBJ2-7, with D possibly being TRBD2 (6 bases). This CDR3 is built from 13 residues. Germline loops: CDR1 SGHRS, CDR2 YFSETQ. Trimming cost V 4 bases and J 3 bases, with 11 bases left between them. CDR3 DNA: TGCGCCAGCAGCCCTGGGGGGTTCTACGAGCAGTACTTC. This codes for CASSPGGFYEQYF.

This rearrangement joins TRBV6-2 or TRBV6-3 to TRBJ2-1; TRBD2 aligns across 15 bases. The CDR3 is made up of 15 amino acids. The V gene's germline CDR1 is MNHEY and CDR2 SVGEGT. Trimming cost V 4 bases and J 7 bases; bases outside gene matches: 2. CDR3 DNA: TGTGCCAGCAGTTGGGGGACTAGCGGGGGGAATGAGCAGTTCTTC. Translation gives CASSWGTSGGNEQFF.

The chain carries TRBV6-1 and TRBJ2-7, with a tentative D call TRBD1 (6 bases). V lost 3 bases to trimming and J lost 4 bases, with 7 bases between them. This CDR3 has 12 residues. From germline, CDR1 is MNHNS and CDR2 SASEGT. CDR3 in DNA: TGTGCCAGCAGTGAGAGGGGGTACGAGCAGTACTTC. It yields the protein CASSERGYEQYF.

This chain uses TRBV10-3 with TRBJ2-2, with TRBD1 matching 7 bases. V shed 0 bases, J shed 4 bases, and the junction held 11 bases outside the gene matches. There are 18 residues in the CDR3. The germline V gene encodes CDR1 ENHRY and CDR2 SYGVKD. In DNA form, the CDR3 reads TGTGCCATCAGTGAGTCGATGGGAGTGGGGACAGCCACCGGGGAGCTGTTTTTT. Amino acids: CAISESMGVGTATGELFF.

The rearrangement links TRBV5-1 to TRBJ2-3; 8 positions match TRBD2. The CDR3 is made up of 14 amino acids. Germline V gene sequence: CDR1 SGHRS, CDR2 YFSETQ. The V segment lost 4 bases and the J segment 5 bases; nucleotides outside the gene matches: 6. The DNA of the CDR3 is TGCGCCAGCAGCCGGGGACTAGTTGGAGATACGCAGTATTTT. This codes for CASSRGLVGDTQYF.

The V call is TRBV4-3, the J call TRBJ2-7, with 8 nucleotides matching TRBD2. With 2 bases clipped from V and 12 bases from J, the junction kept 15 bases outside the gene matches. Looked up from germline, CDR1 is LGHNA and CDR2 is YSLEER. This CDR3 region has 15 residues. DNA for the CDR3: TGCGCCAGCAGCCAAACTCTAGGGACTAGTGTAGTCTCGTACTTC. Its protein is CASSQTLGTSVVSYF.

CDR3 region: CASSILTSGTYEQYF. The CDR3 region has the DNA TGTGCCAGCAGTATCTTGACTAGCGGTACCTACGAGCAGTACTTC. This chain connects TRBV6-5 to TRBJ2-7; 9 bases are shared with TRBD2. V lost 5 bases and J lost 2; bases outside the gene matches: 7. Germline CDR1 MNHEY, CDR2 SVGAGI. The CDR3 has 15 residues.

V gene TRBV9 combines with J gene TRBJ1-1; D gene unclear. Germline V gene lookup returns CDR1 SGDLS and CDR2 YYNGEE. This CDR3 contains 13 residues. V lost 0 bases to trimming and J lost 1 base, with 4 bases between them. In nucleotides, the CDR3 is TGTGCCAGCAGCGTAGTCCAGAACACTGAAGCTTTCTTT. Its translation: CASSVVQNTEAFF.

V usage is TRBV29-1 and J usage is TRBJ1-2; 7 bases line up with TRBD1. The length of the CDR3 is 17 residues. Germline lookup yields CDR1 SQVTM and CDR2 ANQGSEA. Trimming removed 6 bases from V and 3 bases from J; junction bases left unmatched: 19. The CDR3 is CSVALIRKGASDYGYTF. The CDR3, as DNA: TGCAGCGTCGCCCTTATCCGCAAGGGGGCGTCGGACTATGGCTACACCTTC.